A single sample gave rise to the 22 T cell receptor beta chains below, sequenced in a study of blood T cell repertoires in COVID-19. Sequenced by immunoSEQ multiplex PCR; TCRdb stores in-frame clones only, minus some. The repertoire holds roughly 160,000 clones, with about 86% as singletons. Sequenced: peripheral blood. The receptors were gathered from a man between 45 and 60 years old with active or convalescent COVID-19.

The chain is built from TRBV5-1 and TRBJ1-1; possibly TRBD1 for D (5 bases). This CDR3 has 15 amino acids. Germline assignment: CDR1 SGHRS and CDR2 YFSETQ. The ends were cut back, 1 base at V and 2 bases at J, with 12 bases in the middle. CDR3 sequence reads: CASSLFLGGNTEAFF. CDR3 nucleotides: TGCGCCAGCAGCTTGTTTCTCGGGGGAAACACTGAAGCTTTCTTT.

The V gene is TRBV18, the J gene TRBJ2-3; 7 positions agree with TRBD1. This CDR3 has 15 amino acids. V lost 4 bases, J lost 3 bases, and 7 bases stayed unmatched. The germline V gene has CDR1 KGHSH and CDR2 LQKENI. CDR3 coding DNA: TGTGCCAGCTCACTCCGGGACAGCGAAACAGATACGCAGTATTTT. Translated: CASSLRDSETDTQYF.

The rearrangement uses TRBV9 and TRBJ1-2; 9 bases align to TRBD1. Germline values: CDR1 SGDLS, CDR2 YYNGEE. V gave up 3 bases and J gave up 2 bases; unmatched junction bases: 5. The CDR3 is 15 amino acids. CDR3 nucleotides: TGTGCCAGCAGCGCCTTTGGACAGGGGAACTATGGCTACACCTTC. Translating gives CASSAFGQGNYGYTF.

The rearrangement joins TRBV6-5 to TRBJ2-2; 8 bases align to TRBD1. The junction had 6 bases not matched to a gene; V was cut back by 2 bases and J by 7 bases. In germline, CDR1 is MNHEY, CDR2 SVGAGI. The CDR3 loop spans 15 amino acids. CDR3 amino acids: CASSYPTGGHGELFF. The CDR3 DNA follows: TGTGCCAGCAGTTACCCAACAGGGGGTCACGGGGAGCTGTTTTTT.

The V call is TRBV11-3, the J call TRBJ2-2; 7 nucleotides agree with TRBD2. Germline assignment: CDR1 SGHNT and CDR2 YENEEA. V shed 5 bases and J 9 bases; nucleotides not matched to a gene: 9. The CDR3 extends over 14 amino acids. The DNA of the CDR3 is TGTGCCAGCAGCGCGAGCGGGACGACCCGGGAGCTGTTTTTT. As protein: CASSASGTTRELFF.

V is TRBV7-9 and J is TRBJ1-6; D is unclear. Germline V gives CDR1 SEHNR, CDR2 FQNEAQ (reference sequence). V lost 5 bases and J 7 bases, leaving 9 bases between the germline ends. This CDR3 has 13 residues. CDR3 loop: CASSPDMNSPLHF. The CDR3 region has the DNA TGTGCCAGCAGCCCAGACATGAATTCACCCCTCCACTTT.

The V gene is TRBV20-1, the J gene TRBJ2-7; TRBD2 aligns across 7 bases. The CDR3 covers 11 residues. In germline, CDR1 is DFQATT, CDR2 SNEGSKA (reference sequence). Trimming removed 4 bases from V and 4 bases from J; junction bases left unmatched: 1. This CDR3 is CSATSGYEQYF. In DNA form, the CDR3 reads TGCAGTGCTACTAGCGGTTACGAGCAGTACTTC.

V is TRBV5-4 and J is TRBJ2-5; TRBD2 matches 14 bases. CDR3 size: 16 residues. V lost 2 bases, J lost 4 bases, and 4 bases stayed unmatched. Germline-derived CDR1 and CDR2 are SGHNT and YYREEE (reference sequence). Here the CDR3 reads CASSLTGLAGGETQYF. The CDR3 region has the DNA TGTGCCAGCAGCTTAACCGGACTAGCGGGAGGAGAGACCCAGTACTTC.

This clone was detected once. The V call is TRBV4-2, the J call TRBJ2-2; the D gene is possibly TRBD2 (5 bases). The ends were cut back, 0 bases at V and 4 bases at J, with 12 bases in the middle. CDR3 length: 16 residues. Germline V gene sequence: CDR1 LGHNA, CDR2 YNFKEQ. The CDR3 sequence: CASSQDASLGTGELFF. Written as DNA, the CDR3 is TGTGCCAGCAGCCAAGATGCTAGCCTAGGCACCGGGGAGCTGTTTTTT.

The chain couples TRBV7-8 to TRBJ1-3; D is unresolved. The CDR3 runs to 15 residues. V was clipped by 1 base and J by 8 bases, with 15 bases between them. Germline CDR1 is SGHVS and CDR2 is FQNEAQ. The CDR3 DNA follows: TGTGCCAGCAGCTTAGATAGGCAGGTCGCCCACACCATATATTTT. This sequence encodes CASSLDRQVAHTIYF. The full variable domain, completed using reference TRBV7-8 and TRBJ1-3, is GAGVSQSPRYKVAKRGQDVALRCDPISGHVSLFWYQQALGQGPEFLTYFQNEAQLDKSGLPSDRFFAERPEGSVSTLKIQRTQQEDSAVYLCASSLDRQVAHTIYFGEGSWLTVV.

V is TRBV4-3 and J is TRBJ2-5; TRBD1 matches 7 bases. The V gene's germline CDR1 is LGHNA and CDR2 YSLEER. V dropped 0 bases and J dropped 5; count of bases not matched to a gene: 6. CDR3 length equals 15 residues. CDR3 sequence reads: CASSQERGLRETQYF. The CDR3 nucleotides are TGCGCCAGCAGCCAAGAAAGGGGGCTAAGGGAGACCCAGTACTTC.

The chain combines TRBV4-2 with TRBJ2-1, with TRBD2 identical over 9 bases. CDR1 is LGHNA, CDR2 YNFKEQ, per germline. With V trimmed by 4 bases and J by 7 bases, 11 bases remained unmatched. CDR3 length: 16 amino acids. In nucleotides, the CDR3 is TGTGCCAGCAGCCCGGGGGGCCTAGCGGGAAGGAATGAGCAGTTCTTC. This translates into CASSPGGLAGRNEQFF.

This clone appeared a single time. This sequence joins TRBV7-2 and TRBJ2-1; 13 bases fit TRBD2. V lost 4 bases to trimming and J lost 9 bases; unmatched junction nucleotides: 6. The CDR3 spans 15 residues. CDR1 is SGHTA, CDR2 FQGNSA, per germline. The CDR3 loop reads CASSSTSGGPGEQFF. CDR3 coding DNA: TGTGCCAGCAGCTCGACTAGCGGGGGGCCTGGTGAGCAGTTCTTC.

J is TRBJ2-1 and V is TRBV19, with 8 bases matching TRBD2. This CDR3 region has 16 residues. The junction had 15 bases not matched to a gene; V was cut back by 10 bases and J by 4 bases. From germline, CDR1 is LNHDA and CDR2 SQIVND (reference sequence). The CDR3 reads CATTKGWLAGYNEQFF. CDR3 DNA: TGTGCCACCACAAAGGGATGGCTAGCGGGTTACAATGAGCAGTTCTTC.

V usage is TRBV23-1 and J usage is TRBJ2-3, with D perhaps matching TRBD2 (6 bases). TRBV23-1 is labeled an ORF, and its function is uncertain. Trimming left V 2 bases short and J 2 bases short, with 14 bases between. This CDR3 contains 16 residues. The CDR3 DNA reads TGCGCCAGCAGTCAAGGTGCTAGCGAGGCCACAGATACGCAGTATTTT. It encodes CASSQGASEATDTQYF.

V is TRBV7-8 and J is TRBJ2-7; 9 positions match TRBD2. The length of the CDR3 is 17 residues. CDR1 is SGHVS, CDR2 FQNEAQ, per germline. With 4 bases clipped from V and 0 bases from J, the junction kept 10 bases outside the gene matches. CDR3: CASSSQISGRFSYEQYF. In DNA form, the CDR3 reads TGTGCCAGCAGCTCACAGATCAGCGGGAGGTTCTCCTACGAGCAGTACTTC. Full variable domain (rest looked up from reference TRBV7-8 and TRBJ2-7): GAGVSQSPRYKVAKRGQDVALRCDPISGHVSLFWYQQALGQGPEFLTYFQNEAQLDKSGLPSDRFFAERPEGSVSTLKIQRTQQEDSAVYLCASSSQISGRFSYEQYFGPGTRLTVT.

The rearrangement joins TRBV6-5 to TRBJ2-1; the match to TRBD2 covers 8 bases. The CDR3 length is 15 residues. J lost 9 bases, V lost 2 bases, and 9 bases had no gene match. Looked up from germline, CDR1 is MNHEY and CDR2 is SVGAGI. CDR3 sequence: CASSYLQRGTLEQFF. The DNA for the CDR3 is TGTGCCAGCAGTTACCTCCAGCGGGGGACCCTTGAGCAGTTCTTC.

The V gene is TRBV6-2 or TRBV6-3, the J gene TRBJ1-2, with D perhaps matching TRBD1 (5 bases). CDR1 and CDR2 from the germline V gene are MNHEY and SVGEGT. Trimming removed 4 bases at V and 7 bases at J, with 19 bases between. CDR3 size: 15 residues. The CDR3 reads CASSSPGRSIGGYTF. The CDR3 DNA sequence: TGTGCCAGCAGTTCACCAGGGCGTTCGATTGGTGGCTACACCTTC.

This clone occurred once. V usage is TRBV2 and J usage is TRBJ2-4, with 11 bases aligning to TRBD1. The trim removed 6 bases at V and 1 base at J, leaving 2 bases unmatched. Germline V CDR1 and CDR2: SNHLY, FYNNEI. CDR3 length: 15 amino acids. The CDR3 nucleotides are TGTGCCAGCAGATGGGACAGGGGGGCCAAAAACATTCAGTACTTC. Translating it yields CASRWDRGAKNIQYF.

The rearrangement joins TRBV28 to TRBJ1-4; a weak D match, TRBD1 (5 bases). The germline CDR1 and CDR2 sequences are MDHEN and SYDVKM. Trimming removed 7 bases from V and 7 bases from J, with 19 bases in between. The CDR3 extends over 15 amino acids. The CDR3 nucleotides read TGTGCCAGCACCCTTATGGGGGGAGGTAGTGAAAAACTGTTTTTT. Translation gives CASTLMGGGSEKLFF.

This chain connects TRBV18 to TRBJ2-7, with D unresolved. Germline V gene data show CDR1 as KGHSH and CDR2 as LQKENI. V lost 3 bases and J lost 5, with 8 bases in between. CDR3 length: 12 amino acids. The chain's CDR3 is CASSPKPNEQYF. In DNA, the CDR3 is TGTGCCAGCTCACCGAAGCCTAACGAGCAGTACTTC.

This chain links TRBV10-1 with TRBJ2-7, with D maybe TRBD2 (5 bases). Germline V gene lookup returns CDR1 WNHNN and CDR2 SYGVQD (reference sequence). The CDR3 runs to 13 residues. Trimming pared 6 bases from V and 7 bases from J, leaving 16 bases between. The CDR3 DNA follows: TGCGCCAGCAGACAGTCGCTAGCCGAAGAGCAGTACTTC. This codes for CASRQSLAEEQYF.